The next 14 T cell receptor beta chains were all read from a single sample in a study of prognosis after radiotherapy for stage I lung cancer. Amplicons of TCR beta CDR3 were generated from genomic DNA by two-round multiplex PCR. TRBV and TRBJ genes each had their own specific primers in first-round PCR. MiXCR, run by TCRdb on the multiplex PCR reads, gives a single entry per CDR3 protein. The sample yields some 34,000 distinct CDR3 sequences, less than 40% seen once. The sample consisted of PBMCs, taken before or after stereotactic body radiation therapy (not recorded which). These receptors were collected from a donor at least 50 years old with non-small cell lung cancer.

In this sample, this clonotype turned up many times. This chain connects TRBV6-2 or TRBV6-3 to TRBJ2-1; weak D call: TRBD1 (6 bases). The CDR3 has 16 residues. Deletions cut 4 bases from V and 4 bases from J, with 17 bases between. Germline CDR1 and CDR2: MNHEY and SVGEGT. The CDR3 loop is CASSSGVRPPYNEQFF. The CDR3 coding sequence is TGTGCCAGCAGTTCAGGGGTGCGGCCACCTTACAATGAGCAGTTCTTC.

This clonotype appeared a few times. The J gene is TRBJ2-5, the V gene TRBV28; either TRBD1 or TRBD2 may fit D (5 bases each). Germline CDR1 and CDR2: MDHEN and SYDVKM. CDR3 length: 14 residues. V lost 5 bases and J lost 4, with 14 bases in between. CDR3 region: CASSVGTTTETQYF. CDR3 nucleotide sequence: TGTGCCAGCAGTGTCGGGACCACTACAGAGACCCAGTACTTC.

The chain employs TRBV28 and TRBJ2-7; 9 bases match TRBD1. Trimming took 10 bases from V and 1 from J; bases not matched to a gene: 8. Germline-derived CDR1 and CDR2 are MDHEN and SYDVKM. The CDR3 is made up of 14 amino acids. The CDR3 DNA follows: TGTGCCATCACTACAGGGGGCAGATCCTACGAGCAGTACTTC. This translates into CAITTGGRSYEQYF.

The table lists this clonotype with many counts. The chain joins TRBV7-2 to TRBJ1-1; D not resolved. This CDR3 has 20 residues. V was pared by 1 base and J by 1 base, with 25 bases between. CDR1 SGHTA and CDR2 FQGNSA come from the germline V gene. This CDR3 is CASSLGFGGVRKRKNTEAFF. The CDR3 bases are TGTGCCAGCAGCTTAGGGTTTGGAGGTGTAAGAAAGAGAAAGAACACTGAAGCTTTCTTT.

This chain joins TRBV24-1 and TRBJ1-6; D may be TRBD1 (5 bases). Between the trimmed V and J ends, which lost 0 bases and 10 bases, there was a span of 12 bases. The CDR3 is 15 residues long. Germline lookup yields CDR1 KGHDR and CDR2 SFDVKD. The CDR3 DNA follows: TGTGCCACCAGTGATTTGGTGGGGGTTTACTCACCCCTCCACTTT. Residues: CATSDLVGVYSPLHF.

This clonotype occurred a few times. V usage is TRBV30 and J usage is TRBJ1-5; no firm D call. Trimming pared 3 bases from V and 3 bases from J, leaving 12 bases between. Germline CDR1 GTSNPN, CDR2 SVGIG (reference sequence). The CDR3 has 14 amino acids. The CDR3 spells CAWSQRALNQPQHF. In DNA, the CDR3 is TGTGCCTGGAGCCAGCGGGCCCTCAATCAGCCCCAGCATTTT.

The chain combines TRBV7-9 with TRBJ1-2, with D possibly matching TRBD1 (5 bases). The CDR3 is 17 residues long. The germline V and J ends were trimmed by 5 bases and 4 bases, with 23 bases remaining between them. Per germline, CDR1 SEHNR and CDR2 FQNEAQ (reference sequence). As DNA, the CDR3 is TGTGCCAGCAGCGGGGGGAATTTCCGGTGCCCGATCTATGGCTACACCTTC. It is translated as CASSGGNFRCPIYGYTF.

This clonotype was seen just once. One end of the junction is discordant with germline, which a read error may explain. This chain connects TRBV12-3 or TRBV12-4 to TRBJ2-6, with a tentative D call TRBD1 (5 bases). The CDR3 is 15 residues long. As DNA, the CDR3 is TGTGCCAGCAGTTTGGGCAACTCTGGGGCCAAAGTCCTGACTTTC. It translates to CASSLGNSGAKVLTF.

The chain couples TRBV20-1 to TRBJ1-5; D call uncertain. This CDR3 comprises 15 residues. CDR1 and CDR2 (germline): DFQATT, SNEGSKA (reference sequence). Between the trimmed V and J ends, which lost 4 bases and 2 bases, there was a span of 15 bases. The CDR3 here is CSATWARAGNQPQHF. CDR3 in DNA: TGCAGTGCTACTTGGGCCCGGGCTGGCAATCAGCCCCAGCATTTT.

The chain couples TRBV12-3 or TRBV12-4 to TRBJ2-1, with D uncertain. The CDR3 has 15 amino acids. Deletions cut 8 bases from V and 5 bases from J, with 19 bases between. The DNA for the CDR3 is TGTGCCAGCTCGTGGCGTGTGGGCTTGGACAATGAGCAGTTCTTC. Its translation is CASSWRVGLDNEQFF.

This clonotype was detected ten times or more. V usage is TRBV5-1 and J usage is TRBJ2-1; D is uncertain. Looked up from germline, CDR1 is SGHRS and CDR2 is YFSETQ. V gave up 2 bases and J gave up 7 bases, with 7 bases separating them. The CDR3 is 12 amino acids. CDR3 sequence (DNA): TGCGCCAGCAGCTTTCGTCAGAATGAGCAGTTCTTC. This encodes CASSFRQNEQFF.

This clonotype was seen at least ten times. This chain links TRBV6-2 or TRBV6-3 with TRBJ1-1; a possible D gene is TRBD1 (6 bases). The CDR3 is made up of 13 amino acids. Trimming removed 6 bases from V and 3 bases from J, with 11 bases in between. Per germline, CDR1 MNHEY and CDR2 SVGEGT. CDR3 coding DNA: TGTGCCAGCAGGAGGGGGTTCGACACTGAAGCTTTCTTT. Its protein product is CASRRGFDTEAFF.

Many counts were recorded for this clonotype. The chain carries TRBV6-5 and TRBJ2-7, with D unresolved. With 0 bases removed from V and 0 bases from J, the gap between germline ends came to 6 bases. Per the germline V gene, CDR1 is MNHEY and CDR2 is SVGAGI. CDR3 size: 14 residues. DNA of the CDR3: TGTGCCAGCAGTTACTCGGGCGTCTCCTACGAGCAGTACTTC. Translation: CASSYSGVSYEQYF.

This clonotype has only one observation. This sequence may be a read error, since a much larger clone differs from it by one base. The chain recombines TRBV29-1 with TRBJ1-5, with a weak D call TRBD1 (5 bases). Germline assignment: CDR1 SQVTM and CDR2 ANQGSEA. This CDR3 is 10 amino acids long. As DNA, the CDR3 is TGCAGTCCCAAGGGGACGCCCCAGCATTTT. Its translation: CSPKGTPQHF.